The next 14 T cell receptor beta chains were all read from a single sample in a study of blood T cell repertoires in COVID-19. Assay: immunoSEQ multiplex PCR; the TCRdb copy retains only in-frame clones and omits some. The table lists 85,000 to 120,000 clones, 75% to 90% of them singletons. The sample taken for sequencing was peripheral blood. The receptor source for this set is a human donor in a cohort sampled during active COVID-19.

The J gene is TRBJ1-5, the V gene TRBV19, with D unresolved. The length of the CDR3 is 14 residues. Germline CDR1 and CDR2: LNHDA and SQIVND (reference sequence). With 3 bases removed from V and 1 base from J, the gap between germline ends came to 7 bases. Here the CDR3 reads CASSISGSNQPQHF. Here the CDR3 DNA reads TGTGCCAGTAGTATCTCGGGGAGCAATCAGCCCCAGCATTTT.

This chain uses TRBV5-1 with TRBJ2-7; 10 bases are a match to TRBD2. The V segment lost 5 bases and the J segment 4 bases; nucleotides outside the gene matches: 9. Germline V lookup: CDR1 SGHRS, CDR2 YFSETQ. This CDR3 has 15 amino acids. CDR3 residues: CASRPGTSDGYEQYF. For the CDR3, the DNA is TGCGCCAGCAGACCCGGGACTAGCGATGGTTACGAGCAGTACTTC.

V usage is TRBV19 and J usage is TRBJ1-6; 8 nucleotides match TRBD1. The CDR3 is made up of 14 amino acids. J was trimmed by 5 bases and V by 8 bases; bases with no gene match: 5. Germline CDR1 and CDR2: LNHDA and SQIVND (reference sequence). CDR3 in DNA: TGTGCCAGTGCCGGGACAGGCAATAATTCACCCCTCCACTTT. Translated, it gives CASAGTGNNSPLHF. Using reference TRBV19 and TRBJ1-6 for the parts outside the CDR3, the full variable domain is DGGITQSPKYLFRKEGQNVTLSCEQNLNHDAMYWYRQDPGQGLRLIYYSQIVNDFQKGDIAEGYSVSREKKESFPLTVTSAQKNPTAFYLCASAGTGNNSPLHFGNGTRLTVT.

The genes are TRBV3-1 (or the pseudogene TRBV3-2) and TRBJ2-3; 14 bases match TRBD2. The CDR3 is made up of 16 amino acids. The J segment lost 4 bases and the V segment lost 5 bases, leaving 5 bases of the junction unmatched. Per germline, CDR1 LGHDT and CDR2 YNNKEL (reference sequence). Here the CDR3 reads CASSTGTSGGSDTQYF. In DNA, the CDR3 is TGTGCCAGCAGCACTGGGACTAGCGGGGGTTCAGATACGCAGTATTTT.

This chain links TRBV7-9 with TRBJ1-6; D may be TRBD1 (5 bases). The ends were cut back, 1 base at V and 6 bases at J, with 10 bases in the middle. Germline V lookup: CDR1 SEHNR, CDR2 FQNEAQ (reference sequence). The CDR3 has 15 amino acids. The CDR3 nucleotides read TGTGCCAGCAGCTTAGAAGGGGTTCGTAATTCACCCCTCCACTTT. This encodes CASSLEGVRNSPLHF.

The genes are TRBV28 and TRBJ1-3; D is ambiguous. CDR1 is MDHEN, CDR2 SYDVKM, per germline. This CDR3 contains 15 residues. V lost 6 bases and J lost 0, with 12 bases in between. CDR3 region: CASSPHGSSGNTIYF. DNA for the CDR3: TGTGCCAGCAGCCCCCACGGGAGCTCTGGAAACACCATATATTTT.

The chain carries TRBV12-3 or TRBV12-4 and TRBJ1-2, with a weak D call TRBD1 (6 bases). The V end was cut by 2 bases, the J end by 7 bases, with 11 bases between. The CDR3 is 13 amino acids. The CDR3 reads CASSLNIRGGYTF. For the CDR3, the DNA is TGTGCCAGCAGTTTAAATATCAGGGGTGGCTACACCTTC.

This clone was observed once. This chain joins TRBV5-6 and TRBJ1-5, with D unclear. The CDR3 sequence is 18 residues long. Trimming removed 4 bases from V and 7 bases from J, with 27 bases in between. Germline V gives CDR1 SGHDT, CDR2 YYEEEE. This chain's CDR3 is CASSLTGLGRGARQPQHF. The CDR3 DNA reads as TGTGCCAGCAGCCTTACGGGCCTAGGGCGGGGTGCGAGACAGCCCCAGCATTTT.

The chain has TRBV27 and TRBJ2-7; possible D gene TRBD1, 6 bases. Trimming shortened V by 0 bases and J by 3 bases, and 6 bases separated the two germline ends. CDR1 and CDR2 (germline): MNHEY, SMNVEV (reference sequence). CDR3 length equals 13 residues. The CDR3 DNA is TGTGCCAGCAGTTTATCGGACAGCTACGAGCAGTACTTC. It codes for CASSLSDSYEQYF.

This clone was detected only once. The V and J genes are TRBV18 and TRBJ2-7; possibly TRBD2 for D (6 bases). CDR1 and CDR2 from the germline V gene are KGHSH and LQKENI. This CDR3 contains 14 residues. The V and J ends lost 5 bases and 2 bases respectively, with 13 bases between them. The CDR3 is CASSGTRPTYEQYF. In DNA, the CDR3 is TGTGCCAGCTCAGGGACTCGTCCCACCTACGAGCAGTACTTC. The full variable domain, with the rest looked up from reference TRBV18 and TRBJ2-7, is NAGVMQNPRHLVRRRGQEARLRCSPMKGHSHVYWYRQLPEEGLKFMVYLQKENIIDESGMPKERFSAEFPKEGPSILRIQQVVRGDSAAYFCASSGTRPTYEQYFGPGTRLTVT.

V gene TRBV7-9 combines with J gene TRBJ2-1; 16 bases are shared with TRBD2. Germline assignment: CDR1 SEHNR and CDR2 FQNEAQ (reference sequence). The CDR3 loop spans 18 amino acids. Trimming cost V 5 bases and J 5 bases; bases outside gene matches: 9. CDR3 protein: CASSPAGLAGGAHNEQFF. The CDR3 DNA sequence: TGTGCCAGCAGCCCCGCGGGACTAGCGGGGGGGGCCCACAATGAGCAGTTCTTC.

V and J are TRBV23-1 and TRBJ1-2; TRBD1 matches at 8 bases. TRBV23-1 is marked as an open reading frame, function uncertain. With 3 bases clipped from V and 1 base from J, the junction kept 7 bases outside the gene matches. The CDR3 is 16 amino acids. CDR3 coding DNA: TGCGCCAGCAGTCAGCCCCACAGGGGGTATAACTATGGCTACACCTTC. Translation gives CASSQPHRGYNYGYTF.

The rearrangement links TRBV6-6 to TRBJ2-7; D may be TRBD1 (5 bases). Per the germline V gene, CDR1 is MNHNY and CDR2 is SVGAGI (reference sequence). The CDR3 sequence is 12 residues long. The ends were cut back, 1 base at V and 6 bases at J, with 7 bases in the middle. CDR3 amino acids: CASSYWGGEQYF. The CDR3 DNA is TGTGCCAGCAGTTACTGGGGCGGCGAGCAGTACTTC.

This clone was seen a few times. The chain is built from TRBV10-3 and TRBJ2-5; 7 bases align to TRBD2. The germline V gene has CDR1 ENHRY and CDR2 SYGVKD. CDR3 length equals 15 residues. The junction had 13 bases not matched to a gene; V was cut back by 8 bases and J by 4 bases. The CDR3 sequence is CAIGDPGLGPETQYF. For the CDR3, the DNA is TGTGCCATCGGGGATCCCGGACTAGGCCCAGAGACCCAGTACTTC.